This T cell receptor beta chain was obtained from a study of brain T cells in children with intractable seizures. This CDR3 is built from 15 residues. CDR1 and CDR2 from the germline V gene are MNHEY and SVGAGI. Unmatched junction bases numbered 9, after V lost 6 bases and J lost 5 bases. Study outcomes and limitations: Viral specificity was inferred only from CDR3 similarity; HCMV serostatus was unknown. Clones missing pre-surgery may reflect undersampling of that blood sample.

As to this clone: Its antigen is not known.

Surgery cases with the highest brain T cell transcript signatures were chosen for sequencing. Patients received at least one anti-epileptic drug before surgery. TCRdb keeps only in-frame clones here, not all; method: immunoSEQ multiplex PCR. The sample comprises tens of thousands of clones, roughly 91% of which are singletons, and roughly 1.5% rests with the top ten. The source of this sequence is a boy under two years old with tuberous sclerosis and intractable seizures. Sequences were derived from peripheral blood, sampled at surgery. The chain recombines TRBV6-5 with TRBJ2-2; 7 bases map to TRBD1. The CDR3 here is CASRTDRAWTGELFF. The CDR3 region has the DNA TGTGCCAGCAGGACAGACAGGGCGTGGACCGGGGAGCTGTTTTTT.